These 32 T cell receptor beta chains share one sample of origin, sequenced in a study of cytomegalovirus exposure and HLA in healthy donors. In the PCR, 60 Vbeta and 13 Jbeta primers were used. The protocol was immunoSEQ multiplex PCR, while the TCRdb copy is restricted to in-frame clones and leaves out a portion. Here the sample spans 70,000 to 95,000 clones, 60% to 80% being singletons. Sequences were obtained from PBMCs. The source of these receptors is a man aged 45-65 years in good health and CMV-seronegative.

This clone has more than one count but fewer than ten. The genes are TRBV5-4 and TRBJ1-1; 7 nucleotides agree with TRBD1. Germline V gene sequence: CDR1 SGHNT, CDR2 YYREEE (reference sequence). With V trimmed by 3 bases and J by 0 bases, 8 bases remained unmatched. This CDR3 has 16 residues. CDR3 residues: CASSSKNRGVNTEAFF. CDR3 coding DNA: TGTGCCAGCAGCTCCAAGAACAGGGGTGTGAACACTGAAGCTTTCTTT.

J is TRBJ2-6 and V is TRBV11-3, with D perhaps matching TRBD2 (5 bases). The CDR3 has 15 amino acids. V was pared by 3 bases and J by 2 bases, with 8 bases between. Germline values: CDR1 SGHNT, CDR2 YENEEA. Here the CDR3 reads CASSLSGAGANVLTF. Written as DNA, the CDR3 is TGTGCCAGCAGCTTGAGCGGAGCTGGGGCCAACGTCCTGACTTTC.

The chain has TRBV29-1 and TRBJ1-3; no firm D call. Trimming left V 2 bases short and J 0 bases short, with 11 bases between. Per the germline V gene, CDR1 is SQVTM and CDR2 is ANQGSEA. This CDR3 is built from 15 residues. CDR3: CSVELGYPSGNTIYF. Here the CDR3 DNA reads TGCAGCGTTGAACTAGGATATCCCTCTGGAAACACCATATATTTT.

The CDR3 loop reads CASSLLAGAYNEQFF. As DNA, the CDR3 is TGTGCCAGCAGTTTACTAGCGGGGGCCTACAATGAGCAGTTCTTC. This chain joins TRBV27 and TRBJ2-1, with 10 bases lining up with TRBD2. The J segment lost 2 bases and the V segment lost 2 bases, leaving 0 bases of the junction unmatched. Germline V CDR1 and CDR2: MNHEY, SMNVEV (reference sequence). The CDR3 is 15 amino acids.

The chain recombines TRBV6-6 with TRBJ2-3; TRBD1 aligns across 8 bases. Germline trimming cut 6 bases from V and 4 bases from J; bases unmatched to any gene: 3. Per the germline V gene, CDR1 is MNHNY and CDR2 is SVGAGI (reference sequence). The CDR3 extends over 13 amino acids. Here the CDR3 DNA reads TGTGCCAGCAGGGAACAGGGGGCAGATACGCAGTATTTT. Protein product: CASREQGADTQYF.

About this clone itself: Mismatch with germline at one junction end may stem from a read error. This chain connects TRBV15 to TRBJ1-5; perhaps TRBD1 as D (6 bases). Germline V gene data show CDR1 as LNHNV and CDR2 as YYDKDF (reference sequence). CDR3 size: 15 residues. In DNA form, the CDR3 reads TGTGCCGCCAGCAGAGATAGTCACAGGGCCCAGCCCCAGCATTTT. Its protein is CAASRDSHRAQPQHF. Full variable domain (rest looked up from reference TRBV15 and TRBJ1-5): DAMVIQNPRYQVTQFGKPVTLSCSQTLNHNVMYWYQQKSSQAPKLLFHYYDKDFNNEADTPDNFQSRRPNTSFCFLDIRSPGLGDTAMYLCAASRDSHRAQPQHFGDGTRLSIL.

The rearrangement joins TRBV6-5 to TRBJ2-2; D is possibly TRBD2 (5 bases). The germline gives CDR1 MNHEY, CDR2 SVGAGI. Trimming removed 2 bases at V and 4 bases at J, with 8 bases between. CDR3 length equals 14 residues. This CDR3 reads CASSYTRATGELFF. In DNA form, the CDR3 reads TGTGCCAGCAGTTACACGAGGGCCACCGGGGAGCTGTTTTTT.

The rearrangement uses TRBV7-2 and TRBJ1-1; 8 bases map to TRBD1. In germline, CDR1 is SGHTA, CDR2 FQGNSA. CDR3 length: 15 residues. V lost 8 bases, J lost 5 bases, and 13 bases stayed unmatched. CDR3 bases: TGTGCCAGCCGACAGGACAGGGATCTCCGGACTGAAGCTTTCTTT. The encoded protein is CASRQDRDLRTEAFF.

There are a few counts of this clone. Other DNA sequences from this sample encode an identical CDR3 as well. The chain carries TRBV2 and TRBJ1-2; 8 nucleotides line up with TRBD1. Germline lookup yields CDR1 SNHLY and CDR2 FYNNEI. V gave up 6 bases and J gave up 7 bases; unmatched junction bases: 4. This CDR3 has 12 residues. The CDR3 DNA is TGTGCCAGCAGCGGACAGGGAGGTGGCTACACCTTC. Translation: CASSGQGGGYTF.

This clone appeared once. V gene TRBV6-1 combines with J gene TRBJ2-5, with TRBD2 as a possible D gene (7 bases). Germline CDR1 reads MNHNS; CDR2 reads SASEGT. The CDR3 length is 15 residues. The V end was cut by 7 bases, the J end by 5 bases, with 20 bases between. The CDR3 loop is CASTNSWGGSETQYF. The CDR3 coding sequence is TGTGCCAGCACCAACAGCTGGGGGGGCTCGGAGACCCAGTACTTC.

The chain carries TRBV6-5 and TRBJ1-4; D remains ambiguous. The germline V gene encodes CDR1 MNHEY and CDR2 SVGAGI. The CDR3 totals 12 residues. V gave up 8 bases and J gave up 4 bases, with 8 bases separating them. CDR3 residues: CASGRYNEKLFF. CDR3 nucleotides: TGTGCCAGCGGGAGGTATAATGAAAAACTGTTTTTT.

The chain couples TRBV5-6 to TRBJ1-5, with a tentative D call TRBD1 (5 bases). The CDR3 covers 15 residues. Deletions cut 4 bases from V and 0 bases from J, with 11 bases between. Germline V CDR1 and CDR2: SGHDT, YYEEEE. The DNA for the CDR3 is TGTGCCAGCAGCCCTCGGGGGTATAGCAATCAGCCCCAGCATTTT. Residues: CASSPRGYSNQPQHF.

The rearrangement uses TRBV27 and TRBJ2-2; possible D gene TRBD2, 7 bases. The germline V gene encodes CDR1 MNHEY and CDR2 SMNVEV (reference sequence). This CDR3 comprises 13 residues. The V and J ends lost 3 bases and 7 bases respectively, with 9 bases between them. The DNA of the CDR3 is TGTGCCAGCAGTTTGGGGGGGCGCGGGGAGCTGTTTTTT. Translating gives CASSLGGRGELFF.

The chain couples TRBV6-1 to TRBJ1-2; TRBD1 matches at 8 bases. From germline, CDR1 is MNHNS and CDR2 SASEGT. J gave up 5 bases and V 7 bases, and 15 bases lay outside the gene matches. CDR3 size: 16 residues. CDR3 region: CASNDFGDRGIYGYTF. In DNA form, the CDR3 reads TGTGCCAGCAATGATTTCGGAGACAGGGGAATATATGGCTACACCTTC.

This clone is classed as medium-sized. The genes are TRBV2 and TRBJ1-2, with no clear D. The germline V gene encodes CDR1 SNHLY and CDR2 FYNNEI. Trimming left V 7 bases short and J 8 bases short, with 11 bases between. The CDR3 sequence is 11 residues long. CDR3 coding DNA: TGTGCCAGCACGGACTACAAGGGCTACACCTTC. Translated: CASTDYKGYTF.

This chain links TRBV7-9 with TRBJ1-2, with D hard to call. Trimming took off 1 base at V and 8 bases at J, with 8 bases between the two ends. The CDR3 spans 12 residues. Per the germline V gene, CDR1 is SEHNR and CDR2 is FQNEAQ (reference sequence). CDR3 protein: CASSLETGGYTF. In DNA form, the CDR3 reads TGTGCCAGCAGCTTAGAGACGGGGGGCTACACCTTC. Variable domain in full (rest from reference TRBV7-9 and TRBJ1-2): DTGVSQNPRHKITKRGQNVTFRCDPISEHNRLYWYRQTLGQGPEFLTYFQNEAQLEKSRLLSDRFSAERPKGSFSTLEIQRTEQGDSAMYLCASSLETGGYTFGSGTRLTVV.

This chain links TRBV10-3 with TRBJ2-3, with a possible D match to TRBD2 (6 bases). The V end was cut by 3 bases, the J end by 0 bases, with 13 bases between. This CDR3 has 16 residues. Germline CDR1 and CDR2: ENHRY and SYGVKD. The CDR3, as DNA: TGTGCCATCAGTGACCAAACTAGCAGGAGCACAGATACGCAGTATTTT. Amino acids: CAISDQTSRSTDTQYF.

CDR3 sequence: CASSADRGREQYF. The CDR3 nucleotides are TGTGCCAGCAGCGCGGACAGGGGGCGAGAGCAGTACTTC. The chain links TRBV11-2 to TRBJ2-5, with TRBD1 identical over 11 bases. Germline V lookup: CDR1 SGHAT, CDR2 FQNNGV. The CDR3 runs to 13 residues. The V and J ends lost 5 bases and 11 bases, in that order; junction bases with no gene match: 7.

The chain combines TRBV7-2 with TRBJ1-1; the D is unclear. CDR1 SGHTA and CDR2 FQGNSA come from the germline V gene. CDR3 length equals 14 residues. Trimming took off 1 base at V and 0 bases at J, with 6 bases between the two ends. CDR3 in DNA: TGTGCCAGCAGCTTAGGCAGATTGAACACTGAAGCTTTCTTT. Protein product: CASSLGRLNTEAFF. The complete variable domain, with remaining parts taken from reference TRBV7-2 and TRBJ1-1, reads GAGVSQSPSNKVTEKGKDVELRCDPISGHTALYWYRQSLGQGLEFLIYFQGNSAPDKSGLPSDRFSAERTGGSVSTLTIQRTQQEDSAVYLCASSLGRLNTEAFFGQGTRLTVV.

This chain links TRBV30 with TRBJ1-2, with 8 bases identical to TRBD1. Germline trimming cut 2 bases from V and 6 bases from J; bases unmatched to any gene: 5. Germline CDR1 is GTSNPN and CDR2 is SVGIG (reference sequence). This CDR3 is built from 13 residues. The chain's CDR3 is CAWSPSRGHGYTF. The CDR3 nucleotides are TGTGCCTGGAGTCCGAGCAGGGGGCATGGCTACACCTTC.

J is TRBJ1-2 and V is TRBV6-1; maybe TRBD1 (5 bases). Per the germline V gene, CDR1 is MNHNS and CDR2 is SASEGT. This CDR3 contains 16 residues. Trimming took 2 bases from V and 4 from J, leaving 17 bases between them. The CDR3 region is CASSERRGDGPYGYTF. The CDR3 DNA reads as TGTGCCAGCAGTGAAAGGCGGGGGGACGGACCCTATGGCTACACCTTC.

The CDR3 sequence: CASSPGTANTGELFF. The CDR3 DNA sequence: TGTGCCAGCAGCCCCGGGACAGCGAACACCGGGGAGCTGTTTTTT. The chain couples TRBV7-9 to TRBJ2-2; 7 nucleotides line up with TRBD1. The length of the CDR3 is 15 residues. With 5 bases clipped from V and 0 bases from J, the junction kept 3 bases outside the gene matches. CDR1 is SEHNR and CDR2 is FQNEAQ in the germline V gene (reference sequence). Complete variable domain (other parts from reference TRBV7-9 and TRBJ2-2): DTGVSQNPRHKITKRGQNVTFRCDPISEHNRLYWYRQTLGQGPEFLTYFQNEAQLEKSRLLSDRFSAERPKGSFSTLEIQRTEQGDSAMYLCASSPGTANTGELFFGEGSRLTVL.

V is TRBV5-5 and J is TRBJ1-5; 7 bases line up with TRBD1. Germline CDR1 SGHKS, CDR2 YYEKEE (reference sequence). V shed 1 base and J 5 bases; nucleotides not matched to a gene: 0. The CDR3 contains 13 residues. For the CDR3, the DNA is TGTGCCAGCAGCTTGACAGGGGATCAGCCCCAGCATTTT. Protein product: CASSLTGDQPQHF.

This clone was seen a few times. The chain links TRBV7-2 to TRBJ2-5; perhaps TRBD1 as D (5 bases). V was pared by 5 bases and J by 1 base, with 17 bases between. Germline-derived CDR1 and CDR2 are SGHTA and FQGNSA. The CDR3 is 16 residues long. CDR3 amino acids: CASSLPRAFTQETQYF. In DNA, the CDR3 is TGTGCCAGCAGCCTCCCCAGGGCTTTTACCCAAGAGACCCAGTACTTC.

The chain employs TRBV5-5 and TRBJ1-1; possible D gene TRBD1, 5 bases. The CDR3 spans 13 residues. Germline V gene data show CDR1 as SGHKS and CDR2 as YYEKEE (reference sequence). Trimming pared 3 bases from V and 3 bases from J, leaving 9 bases between. Here the CDR3 DNA reads TGTGCCAGCAGCTGGACGGGGGACACTGAAGCTTTCTTT. Protein: CASSWTGDTEAFF.

The chain is built from TRBV9 and TRBJ1-3; 8 nucleotides align to TRBD1. This CDR3 has 17 residues. With 4 bases clipped from V and 2 bases from J, the junction kept 11 bases outside the gene matches. Per germline, CDR1 SGDLS and CDR2 YYNGEE. The CDR3 loop reads CASSRPTRTGPGNTIYF. The DNA of the CDR3 is TGTGCCAGCAGCCGCCCCACCAGGACAGGGCCTGGAAACACCATATATTTT.

The chain couples TRBV5-1 to TRBJ2-5; D gene unclear. Trimming cost V 4 bases and J 3 bases, with 7 bases left between them. Germline loops: CDR1 SGHRS, CDR2 YFSETQ. The CDR3 extends over 12 amino acids. The CDR3 here is CASSDTKETQYF. CDR3 bases: TGCGCCAGCAGCGATACTAAAGAGACCCAGTACTTC.

The gene calls are TRBV9 and TRBJ2-1, with a weak D call TRBD1 (6 bases). The CDR3 covers 16 residues. The germline CDR1 and CDR2 sequences are SGDLS and YYNGEE. V lost 2 bases and J 4 bases, leaving 16 bases between the germline ends. CDR3 DNA: TGTGCCAGCAGCGTCCTACAGGGCCCCGATTACAATGAGCAGTTCTTC. Translation: CASSVLQGPDYNEQFF.

The V gene is TRBV18, the J gene TRBJ1-6; TRBD1 matches at 11 bases. Trimming cost V 4 bases and J 7 bases; bases outside gene matches: 6. From germline, CDR1 is KGHSH and CDR2 LQKENI. The CDR3 extends over 16 amino acids. The DNA of the CDR3 is TGTGCCAGCTCACAGGGGACAGGGGGACAAAATTCACCCCTCCACTTT. Encoded protein: CASSQGTGGQNSPLHF.

With regard to this clone: At one boundary the junction diverges from the germline segment, which might be a read error. V usage is TRBV7-9 and J usage is TRBJ1-1; the match to TRBD1 covers 7 bases. Per the germline V gene, CDR1 is SEHNR and CDR2 is FQNEAQ (reference sequence). The CDR3 has 13 residues. CDR3 residues: CSSSLQGRTEAFF. In DNA, the CDR3 is TGTTCCAGCAGCTTACAGGGGCGCACTGAAGCTTTCTTT.

This clone was seen a handful of times. V gene TRBV5-1 combines with J gene TRBJ2-3, with 9 bases matching TRBD1. Losses at the gene ends were 4 bases for V and 6 bases for J; bases not matched to a gene: 9. This CDR3 is 15 amino acids long. Germline loops: CDR1 SGHRS, CDR2 YFSETQ. For the CDR3, the DNA is TGCGCCAGCAGCCCCCGGACAGGGGCTCAGGATACGCAGTATTTT. The encoded protein is CASSPRTGAQDTQYF.

The chain carries TRBV12-2 and TRBJ1-1; TRBD1 is the table's D call and was not checked against the DNA. TRBV12-2 is flagged as a pseudogene. The CDR3 runs 12 residues. The CDR3 nucleotides read TGTGCAAGTCGCACAGAGAACACTGAAGCTTTCTTT. Its protein is CASRTENTEAFF.